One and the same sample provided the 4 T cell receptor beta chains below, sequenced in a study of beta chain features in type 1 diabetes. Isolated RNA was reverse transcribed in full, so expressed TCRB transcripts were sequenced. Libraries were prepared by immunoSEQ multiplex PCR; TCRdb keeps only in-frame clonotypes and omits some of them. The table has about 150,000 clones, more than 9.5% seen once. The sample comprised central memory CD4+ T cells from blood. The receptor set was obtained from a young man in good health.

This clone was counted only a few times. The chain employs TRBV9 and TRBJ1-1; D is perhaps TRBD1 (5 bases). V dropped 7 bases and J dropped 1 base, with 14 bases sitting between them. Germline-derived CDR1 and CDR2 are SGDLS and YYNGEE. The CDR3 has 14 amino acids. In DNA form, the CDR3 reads TGTGCCAGCGCGAGGGACGGGACGAACACTGAAGCTTTCTTT. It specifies CASARDGTNTEAFF.

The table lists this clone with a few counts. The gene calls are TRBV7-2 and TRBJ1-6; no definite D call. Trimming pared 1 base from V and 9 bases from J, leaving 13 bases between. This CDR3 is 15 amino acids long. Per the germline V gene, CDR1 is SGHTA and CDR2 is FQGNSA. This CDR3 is CASSLGRGQSSPLHF. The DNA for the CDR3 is TGTGCCAGCAGCTTAGGCCGAGGGCAGAGTTCACCCCTCCACTTT.

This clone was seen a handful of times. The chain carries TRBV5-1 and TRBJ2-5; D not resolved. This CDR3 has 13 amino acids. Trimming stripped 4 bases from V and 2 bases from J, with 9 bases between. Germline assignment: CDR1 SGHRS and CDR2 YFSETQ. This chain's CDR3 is CASSHGPQETQYF. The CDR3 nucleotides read TGCGCCAGCAGCCATGGTCCACAAGAGACCCAGTACTTC.

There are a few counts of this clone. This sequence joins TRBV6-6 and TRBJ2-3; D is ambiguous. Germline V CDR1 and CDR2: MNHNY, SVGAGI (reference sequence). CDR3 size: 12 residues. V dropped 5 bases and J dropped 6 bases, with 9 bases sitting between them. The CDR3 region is CASSPSWDTQYF. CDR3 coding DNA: TGTGCCAGCAGTCCCTCCTGGGATACGCAGTATTTT.